The next 25 T cell receptor beta chains were all read from a single sample in a study of identical twins. TCRdb redid the calling of the 5' RACE reads with MiXCR, one entry per CDR3 protein. The sample consists of 550,000 to 800,000 distinct CDR3 sequences, 7.1% of them appearing once. These data also featured in a second study, about yellow fever vaccine responses in identical twins.

Sequencing was performed on PBMCs. These TCRs come from a woman aged 18 to 35 in good health.

There are many counts of this clonotype. This chain joins TRBV14 and TRBJ2-5, with D maybe TRBD1 (6 bases). The length of the CDR3 is 14 residues. V lost 0 bases to trimming and J lost 2 bases, with 7 bases between them. The V gene's germline CDR1 is SGHDN and CDR2 FVKESK. The CDR3 loop reads CASSQDDRQETQYF. The DNA for the CDR3 is TGTGCCAGCAGCCAAGACGACAGGCAAGAGACCCAGTACTTC.

This clonotype was counted a few times. This chain joins TRBV19 and TRBJ2-3, with a possible D match to TRBD2 (5 bases). Looked up from germline, CDR1 is LNHDA and CDR2 is SQIVND (reference sequence). The CDR3 sequence is 12 residues long. The V and J ends lost 7 bases and 7 bases respectively, with 12 bases between them. The CDR3 spells CASKGDWNTQYF. CDR3 sequence (DNA): TGTGCCAGTAAGGGAGACTGGAATACGCAGTATTTT.

This clonotype was found a few times. The rearrangement uses TRBV6-1 and TRBJ1-2; 7 bases agree with TRBD1. CDR1 and CDR2 (germline): MNHNS, SASEGT. The V gene end was trimmed by 6 bases and the J gene end by 0 bases; junction bases not matched to a gene: 13. There are 17 residues in the CDR3. CDR3 sequence (DNA): TGTGCCAGCAGCCCTAGGGGGCCCGCCTCATCTAACTATGGCTACACCTTC. Its protein is CASSPRGPASSNYGYTF.

This clonotype was counted a single time. This chain links TRBV7-2 with TRBJ1-5; D gene uncertain. The CDR3 is 13 residues long. Trimming stripped 5 bases from V and 7 bases from J, with 12 bases between. Germline CDR1 reads SGHTA; CDR2 reads FQGNSA. The CDR3 sequence: CTSSPQERQPQHF. CDR3 bases: TGTACCAGCAGCCCACAAGAGCGACAGCCCCAGCATTTT. Full variable domain (rest looked up from reference TRBV7-2 and TRBJ1-5): GAGVSQSPSNKVTEKGKDVELRCDPISGHTALYWYRQSLGQGLEFLIYFQGNSAPDKSGLPSDRFSAERTGGSVSTLTIQRTQQEDSAVYLCTSSPQERQPQHFGDGTRLSIL.

This rearrangement joins TRBV20-1 to TRBJ2-7, with 7 bases aligning to TRBD1. V lost 3 bases and J lost 6; bases outside the gene matches: 11. CDR3 length: 14 residues. Germline CDR1 is DFQATT and CDR2 is SNEGSKA (reference sequence). CDR3 region: CSARYSTGKGEQYF. The CDR3 DNA sequence: TGCAGTGCTAGGTACTCGACAGGGAAGGGCGAGCAGTACTTC.

This clonotype came up a few times. This CDR3 reads CASSPSRGPAYGYTF. In DNA form, the CDR3 reads TGTGCCAGCAGCCCCAGTCGGGGGCCTGCCTATGGCTACACCTTC. V and J are TRBV7-9 and TRBJ1-2; D is possibly TRBD1 (6 bases). CDR3 length: 15 amino acids. CDR1 and CDR2 (germline): SEHNR, FQNEAQ (reference sequence). V was cut by 5 bases and J by 4 bases, with 17 bases left in between.

This clonotype was found many times. The V call is TRBV15, the J call TRBJ2-2; D call uncertain. Trimming stripped 7 bases from V and 1 base from J, with 13 bases between. CDR3 length: 15 residues. CDR1 is LNHNV, CDR2 YYDKDF, per germline (reference sequence). The CDR3 bases are TGTGCCACCAACCCGCTAGGGTTGAACACCGGGGAGCTGTTTTTT. Its protein product is CATNPLGLNTGELFF.

This clonotype was seen a few times. Germline and junction disagree at one end, which may indicate a read error. The chain combines TRBV6-1 with TRBJ1-1; 8 bases align to TRBD1. This CDR3 has 14 residues. From germline, CDR1 is MNHNS and CDR2 SASEGT. CDR3 in DNA: TGTGCCAGCAGCATGACAGGGGCGAACGCTGAAGCTTTCTTT. This gives the protein CASSMTGANAEAFF.

This chain joins TRBV27 and TRBJ1-2; D gene unclear. The V end lost 3 bases, the J end lost 8 bases, and 13 bases lay between the germline ends. This CDR3 contains 13 residues. CDR1 and CDR2 (germline): MNHEY, SMNVEV (reference sequence). CDR3 in amino acids: CASSFRPRGGYTF. The CDR3, as DNA: TGTGCCAGCAGTTTCCGGCCCCGAGGGGGCTACACCTTC.

This clonotype was seen a few times. The gene calls are TRBV5-1 and TRBJ1-1; tentatively, D is TRBD1 (5 bases). The CDR3 runs 17 residues. V gave up 4 bases and J gave up 1 base, with 20 bases separating them. The germline CDR1 and CDR2 sequences are SGHRS and YFSETQ. Written as DNA, the CDR3 is TGCGCCAGCAGCCCAAGTGATGGGGGGTTACGGAACACTGAAGCTTTCTTT. Amino acids: CASSPSDGGLRNTEAFF.

This chain links TRBV6-5 with TRBJ2-2; D remains ambiguous. Per the germline V gene, CDR1 is MNHEY and CDR2 is SVGAGI. V lost 4 bases to trimming and J lost 0 bases, with 15 bases between them. The CDR3 spans 17 residues. In DNA form, the CDR3 reads TGTGCCAGCAGTTTTCCCCTGGGCGCTTCGAACACCGGGGAGCTGTTTTTT. Its translation is CASSFPLGASNTGELFF.

This clonotype has just a few counts. The chain recombines TRBV6-5 with TRBJ1-4; D is unresolved. This CDR3 spans 15 amino acids. Deletions cut 2 bases from V and 4 bases from J, with 11 bases between. Germline CDR1 MNHEY, CDR2 SVGAGI. Here the CDR3 reads CASSYGPGSNEKLFF. For the CDR3, the DNA is TGTGCCAGCAGTTACGGTCCCGGAAGTAATGAAAAACTGTTTTTT.

The V and J genes are TRBV3-1 and TRBJ2-4, with 7 bases fitting TRBD1. The V and J ends lost 4 bases and 1 base, in that order; junction bases with no gene match: 7. CDR3 length equals 16 residues. Germline lookup yields CDR1 LGHDT and CDR2 YNNKEL (reference sequence). The CDR3 DNA is TGTGCCAGCAGCCTCTTTACAGGGGATGCCAAAAACATTCAGTACTTC. Translation: CASSLFTGDAKNIQYF.

Only a few counts were recorded for this clonotype. The chain recombines TRBV5-1 with TRBJ2-3; the match to TRBD2 covers 11 bases. With V trimmed by 1 base and J by 6 bases, 4 bases remained unmatched. CDR1 is SGHRS and CDR2 is YFSETQ in the germline V gene. The CDR3 runs 15 residues. The CDR3 reads CASSLPLAGGDTQYF. The CDR3 DNA follows: TGCGCCAGCAGCTTGCCCCTAGCGGGAGGCGATACGCAGTATTTT.

The table lists this clonotype with a few counts. This chain uses TRBV7-2 with TRBJ2-2; D not certain. This CDR3 spans 14 amino acids. V shed 0 bases and J shed 7 bases, with 9 bases lying between them. Germline-derived CDR1 and CDR2 are SGHTA and FQGNSA. Here the CDR3 reads CASSLAPGIGELFF. CDR3 bases: TGTGCCAGCAGCTTAGCTCCGGGTATCGGGGAGCTGTTTTTT.

The chain joins TRBV5-1 to TRBJ1-4; D ambiguous. The germline V and J ends were trimmed by 4 bases and 2 bases, with 15 bases remaining between them. CDR3 size: 16 residues. Germline lookup yields CDR1 SGHRS and CDR2 YFSETQ. The CDR3 reads CASSTQPLGTNEKLFF. CDR3 bases: TGCGCCAGCAGCACACAGCCTTTGGGGACTAATGAAAAACTGTTTTTT.

This clonotype was detected many times. The gene calls are TRBV7-8 and TRBJ2-7; D may correspond to TRBD1 or TRBD2 (5 bases each). Trimming removed 2 bases from V and 2 bases from J, with 10 bases in between. From germline, CDR1 is SGHVS and CDR2 FQNEAQ. There are 14 residues in the CDR3. CDR3 region: CASSLTQGPYEQYV. The CDR3 bases are TGTGCCAGCAGCTTAACGCAGGGACCCTACGAGCAGTACGTC.

This clonotype was seen ten or more times. The chain is built from TRBV15 and TRBJ2-1, with 10 nucleotides matching TRBD1. The CDR3 has 14 amino acids. V shed 9 bases, J shed 7 bases, and the junction held 9 bases outside the gene matches. Germline CDR1 LNHNV, CDR2 YYDKDF (reference sequence). As DNA, the CDR3 is TGTGCCACGGGTCCGGGACAGGGGTTGAATGAGCAGTTCTTC. This gives the protein CATGPGQGLNEQFF.

This clonotype was recorded many times. This chain connects TRBV7-9 to TRBJ1-4, with D hard to call. Per the germline V gene, CDR1 is SEHNR and CDR2 is FQNEAQ (reference sequence). Deletions cut 3 bases from V and 6 bases from J, with 8 bases between. The length of the CDR3 is 13 residues. Here the CDR3 reads CASSFQGHEKLFF. The CDR3 DNA sequence: TGTGCCAGCAGCTTCCAAGGTCATGAAAAACTGTTTTTT.

The table lists this clonotype with many counts. The CDR3 region is CASSRQEFQETQYF. The CDR3 nucleotides are TGTGCCAGCAGTAGACAGGAGTTCCAAGAGACCCAGTACTTC. V usage is TRBV2 and J usage is TRBJ2-5; D may be TRBD1 (6 bases). This CDR3 contains 14 residues. V lost 5 bases and J lost 1, with 11 bases in between. Germline V CDR1 and CDR2: SNHLY, FYNNEI.

The table lists this clonotype with a few counts. This chain links TRBV13 with TRBJ1-5, with unresolved D. In germline, CDR1 is PRHDT, CDR2 FYEKMQ (reference sequence). The germline V and J ends were trimmed by 0 bases and 5 bases, with 14 bases remaining between them. The CDR3 spans 16 residues. The CDR3 coding sequence is TGTGCCAGCAGCTTAGGTTCGGGTGTGGGTGATCAGCCCCAGCATTTT. Translation gives CASSLGSGVGDQPQHF. The entire variable domain, with the rest obtained from reference TRBV13 and TRBJ1-5, is as follows: AAGVIQSPRHLIKEKRETATLKCYPIPRHDTVYWYQQGPGQDPQFLISFYEKMQSDKGSIPDRFSAQQFSDYHSELNMSSLELGDSALYFCASSLGSGVGDQPQHFGDGTRLSIL.

The V gene is TRBV7-8, the J gene TRBJ2-1; a possible D gene is TRBD1 (6 bases). The CDR3 extends over 14 amino acids. The germline V gene encodes CDR1 SGHVS and CDR2 FQNEAQ. V dropped 3 bases and J dropped 4 bases, with 10 bases sitting between them. CDR3 protein: CASSFTGIYNEQFF. The CDR3 nucleotides read TGTGCCAGCAGCTTTACAGGGATTTACAATGAGCAGTTCTTC.

Only a few counts were recorded for this clonotype. The V call is TRBV10-2, the J call TRBJ1-1; unclear D gene. V was cut by 3 bases and J by 10 bases, with 9 bases left in between. CDR1 and CDR2 from the germline V gene are WSHSY and SAAADI. The CDR3 loop spans 11 amino acids. CDR3 sequence: CASSDLPRAFF. In nucleotides, the CDR3 is TGCGCCAGCAGTGATCTACCCCGAGCTTTCTTT.

The gene calls are TRBV7-8 and TRBJ1-2, with no clear D. The CDR3 consists of 16 residues. Germline CDR1 reads SGHVS; CDR2 reads FQNEAQ. Trimming stripped 5 bases from V and 9 bases from J, with 25 bases between. Here the CDR3 DNA reads TGTGCCAGCAGCCCACTCGCAGTGCTATCCAGTGGGCGCTACACCTTC. Residues: CASSPLAVLSSGRYTF.

The chain has TRBV19 and TRBJ2-3; 11 bases agree with TRBD2. The CDR3 covers 16 residues. V gave up 4 bases and J gave up 5 bases; unmatched junction bases: 8. CDR1 is LNHDA and CDR2 is SQIVND in the germline V gene (reference sequence). The DNA for the CDR3 is TGTGCCAGTAGTAGGTTAGCGGGGGGGCATGGAGATACGCAGTATTTT. Encoded protein: CASSRLAGGHGDTQYF.